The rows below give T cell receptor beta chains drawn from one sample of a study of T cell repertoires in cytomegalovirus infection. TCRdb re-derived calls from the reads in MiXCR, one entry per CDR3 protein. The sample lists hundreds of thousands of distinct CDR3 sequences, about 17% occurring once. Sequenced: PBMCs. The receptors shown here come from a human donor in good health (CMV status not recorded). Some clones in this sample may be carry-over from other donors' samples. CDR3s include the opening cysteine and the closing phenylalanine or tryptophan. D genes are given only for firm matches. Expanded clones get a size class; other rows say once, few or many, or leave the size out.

TGTGCCAGCAGTTACTCGATAGGGCGAACTCCGAACGGGTTTGAAGCTTTCTTT	CASSYSIGRTPNGFEAFF	TRBV6-5	TRBJ1-1	.	.
TGTGCCAGCAGCTTTTCCGGGACCCCACGAACCTACGAGCAGTACTTC	CASSFSGTPRTYEQYF	TRBV7-2	TRBJ2-7	many	.
TGTGCCAGCAGTGAAATGGCAGGGGATGAAAAACTGTTTTTT	CASSEMAGDEKLFF	TRBV6-1	TRBJ1-4	few	.
TGCGCCAGCAGCCAAGACAATTGGGACAGGTGGTCGGGGACCCAGTACTTC	CASSQDNWDRWSGTQYF	TRBV4-1	TRBJ2-5	many	TRBD1
TGCGCGACCTATAACGGGGGACAGACAAACAATGAGCAGTTCTTC	CATYNGGQTNNEQFF	TRBV23-1	TRBJ2-1	.	.
TGCAGCGTTGAAGGTGTGATCGGAACTGAAGCTTTCTTT	CSVEGVIGTEAFF	TRBV29-1	TRBJ1-1	.	.
TGTGCCAGCAGCTTGGTAGGGGGCGAGCAGTTCTTC	CASSLVGGEQFF	TRBV5-4	TRBJ2-1	.	TRBD1
TGTGCCAGCAGAAAAGGGCCAGGGGACTATGGCTACACCTTC	CASRKGPGDYGYTF	TRBV6-5	TRBJ1-2	few	.
TGTGCCAGCAGTGCGGGTACGAAACGATATTATAATTCACCCCTCCACTTT	CASSAGTKRYYNSPLHF	TRBV6-5	TRBJ1-6	.	.
TGTGCCAGCAGCTCGCGGGCTATAGCGGGGTACCAAGAGACCCAGTACTTC	CASSSRAIAGYQETQYF	TRBV7-2	TRBJ2-5	many	TRBD2
TGTGCCAGCAGTCTCGGGGCGTTCACTGAAGCTTTCTTT	CASSLGAFTEAFF	TRBV12-3/TRBV12-4	TRBJ1-1	few	.
TGTGCCAGCAGCTCGGGGGGGGGACAGGGTCATGAGCAGTTCTTC	CASSSGGGQGHEQFF	TRBV5-4	TRBJ2-1	.	.
TGTGCCAGCAGACAGGGGGCTGTCTACGAGCAGTACTTC	CASRQGAVYEQYF	TRBV12-3/TRBV12-4	TRBJ2-7	.	TRBD1
TGCAGTGCTAGAAAGGACAGGGGGGGGGCGGGGACGCAGTATTTT	CSARKDRGGAGTQYF	TRBV20-1	TRBJ2-3	few	TRBD1
TGCGCCAGCCGCCAGCCCCTAATGAACACTGAAGCTTTCTTT	CASRQPLMNTEAFF	TRBV4-1	TRBJ1-1	.	.
TGTGCCAGCGGCAAGTCCGGCAGGGACACTGAAGCTTTCTTT	CASGKSGRDTEAFF	TRBV12-3/TRBV12-4	TRBJ1-1	.	.
TGTGCCACCAGTGAGGGGCCTGAGCAGTTCTTC	CATSEGPEQFF	TRBV24-1	TRBJ2-1	few	.
TGTGCCAGCCGTAGACATTCTGAAGCTTTCTTT	CASRRHSEAFF	TRBV25-1	TRBJ1-1	.	.